The TCR beta chain described here comes from a study of T cell responses to AZD1222 COVID-19 vaccine. The protocol was immunoSEQ multiplex PCR, while the TCRdb copy is restricted to in-frame clones and leaves out a portion. The sample has under 200,000 clones, roughly nine tenths seen once. Worth noting for this clone: The antigen is undetermined.

V was trimmed by 5 bases and J by 2 bases, leaving 19 bases between them. The CDR3 runs 16 residues. Germline V gene data show CDR1 as SGHTA and CDR2 as FQGNSA. Findings of the study overall: Among vaccine-associated CD4 TCRs, coverage spanned spike, with dominance at 160-218 and 743-854.

The clonotype comes from an adult who received the MenACWY meningococcal vaccine as a control. The specimen was peripheral blood, collected 28 days after the second dose of the MenACWY control vaccine. The chain joins TRBV7-2 to TRBJ2-7; D call uncertain. CDR3 sequence: CASSISLAVKPYEQYF. The CDR3 nucleotides read TGTGCCAGCAGCATATCCCTCGCGGTCAAACCCTACGAGCAGTACTTC.